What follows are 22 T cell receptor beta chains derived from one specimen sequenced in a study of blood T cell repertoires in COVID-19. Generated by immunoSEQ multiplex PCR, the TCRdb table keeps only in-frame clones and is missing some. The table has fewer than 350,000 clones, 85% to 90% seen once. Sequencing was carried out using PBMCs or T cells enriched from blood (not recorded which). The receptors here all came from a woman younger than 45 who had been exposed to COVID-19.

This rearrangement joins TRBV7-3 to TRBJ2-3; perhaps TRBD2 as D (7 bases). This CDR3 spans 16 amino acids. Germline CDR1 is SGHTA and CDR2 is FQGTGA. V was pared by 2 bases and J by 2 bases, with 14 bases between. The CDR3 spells CASSLGIGGATDTQYF. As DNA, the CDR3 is TGTGCCAGCAGCTTAGGTATAGGGGGGGCCACAGATACGCAGTATTTT.

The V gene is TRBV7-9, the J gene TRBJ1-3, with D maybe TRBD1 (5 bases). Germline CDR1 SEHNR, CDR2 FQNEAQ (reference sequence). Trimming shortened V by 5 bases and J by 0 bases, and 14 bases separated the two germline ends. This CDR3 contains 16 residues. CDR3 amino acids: CASSINTGPSGNTIYF. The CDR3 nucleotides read TGTGCCAGCAGCATAAATACAGGCCCCTCTGGAAACACCATATATTTT.

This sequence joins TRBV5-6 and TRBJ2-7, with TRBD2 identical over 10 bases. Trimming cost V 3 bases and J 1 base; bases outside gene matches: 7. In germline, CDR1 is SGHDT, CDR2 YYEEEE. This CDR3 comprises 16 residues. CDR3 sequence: CASSSDLAGVSYEQYF. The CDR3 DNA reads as TGTGCCAGCAGCTCGGACCTAGCGGGAGTATCCTACGAGCAGTACTTC.

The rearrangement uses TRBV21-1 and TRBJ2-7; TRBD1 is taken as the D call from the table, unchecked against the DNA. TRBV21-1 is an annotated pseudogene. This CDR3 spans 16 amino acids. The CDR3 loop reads CASSKAYRFLYYEQYF. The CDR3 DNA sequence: TGTGCCAGCAGCAAAGCATACAGGTTCTTGTACTACGAGCAGTACTTC.

The CDR3 bases are TGTGCCAGCAGTTCACGACATCCACAGGGGAAGCTCCTTAAGGAGCTGTTTTTT. Translation: CASSSRHPQGKLLKELFF. The V gene is TRBV27, the J gene TRBJ2-2; TRBD1 matches at 7 bases. The J segment lost 10 bases and the V segment lost 4 bases, leaving 21 bases of the junction unmatched. From germline, CDR1 is MNHEY and CDR2 SMNVEV (reference sequence). This CDR3 has 18 residues.

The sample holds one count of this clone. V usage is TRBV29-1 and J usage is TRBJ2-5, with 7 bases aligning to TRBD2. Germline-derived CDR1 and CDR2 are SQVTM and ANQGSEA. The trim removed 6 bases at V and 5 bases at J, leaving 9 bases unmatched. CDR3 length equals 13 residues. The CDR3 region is CSVGLAVGETQYF. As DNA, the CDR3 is TGCAGCGTGGGGCTAGCGGTGGGGGAGACCCAGTACTTC.

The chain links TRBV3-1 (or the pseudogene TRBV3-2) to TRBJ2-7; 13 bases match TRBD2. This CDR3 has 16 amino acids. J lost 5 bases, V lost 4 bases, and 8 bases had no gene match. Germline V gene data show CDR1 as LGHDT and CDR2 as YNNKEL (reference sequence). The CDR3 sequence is CASSPVRLAGGHEQYF. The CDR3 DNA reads TGTGCCAGCAGCCCCGTGCGACTAGCGGGAGGCCACGAGCAGTACTTC.

The CDR3 here is CASSQDLGSTRIEQYF. The CDR3 DNA reads TGTGCCAGCAGCCAAGACCTAGGCAGTACACGAATCGAGCAGTACTTC. The chain has TRBV3-1 (or the pseudogene TRBV3-2) and TRBJ2-7; no reliable D call. The CDR3 is made up of 16 amino acids. Germline V gene sequence: CDR1 LGHDT, CDR2 YNNKEL (reference sequence). V lost 0 bases to trimming and J lost 6 bases, with 18 bases between them.

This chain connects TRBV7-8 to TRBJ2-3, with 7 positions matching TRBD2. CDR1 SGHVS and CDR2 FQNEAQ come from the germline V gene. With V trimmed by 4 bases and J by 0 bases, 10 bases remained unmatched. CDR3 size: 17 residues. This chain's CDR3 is CASSSHFGGSSTDTQYF. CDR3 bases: TGTGCCAGCAGCTCCCACTTCGGCGGGAGCAGCACAGATACGCAGTATTTT.

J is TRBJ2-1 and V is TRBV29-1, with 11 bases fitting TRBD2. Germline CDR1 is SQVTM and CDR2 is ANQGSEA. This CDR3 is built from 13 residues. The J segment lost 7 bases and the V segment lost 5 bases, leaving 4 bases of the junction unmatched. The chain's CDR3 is CSVLSGRANEQFF. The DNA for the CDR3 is TGCAGCGTTCTTAGCGGGAGGGCGAATGAGCAGTTCTTC.

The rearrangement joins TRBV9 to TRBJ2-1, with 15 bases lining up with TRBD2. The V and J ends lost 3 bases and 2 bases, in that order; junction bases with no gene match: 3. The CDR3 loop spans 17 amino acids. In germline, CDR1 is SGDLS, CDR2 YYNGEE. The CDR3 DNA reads TGTGCCAGCAGCGCAGGACTAGCGGGAGGGGCCTACAATGAGCAGTTCTTC. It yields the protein CASSAGLAGGAYNEQFF.

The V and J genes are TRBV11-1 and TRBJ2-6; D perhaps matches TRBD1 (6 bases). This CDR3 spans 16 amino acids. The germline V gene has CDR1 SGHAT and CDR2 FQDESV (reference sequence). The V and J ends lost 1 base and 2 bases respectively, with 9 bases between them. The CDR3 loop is CASSLVKGAGANVLTF. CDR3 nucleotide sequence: TGTGCCAGCAGCTTAGTAAAGGGGGCTGGGGCCAACGTCCTGACTTTC.

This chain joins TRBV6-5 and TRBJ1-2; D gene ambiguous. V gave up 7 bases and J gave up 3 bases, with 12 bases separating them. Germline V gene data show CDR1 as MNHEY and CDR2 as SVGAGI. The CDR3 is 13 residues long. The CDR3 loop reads CASISEEYYGYTF. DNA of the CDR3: TGTGCCAGCATTTCCGAGGAGTACTATGGCTACACCTTC.

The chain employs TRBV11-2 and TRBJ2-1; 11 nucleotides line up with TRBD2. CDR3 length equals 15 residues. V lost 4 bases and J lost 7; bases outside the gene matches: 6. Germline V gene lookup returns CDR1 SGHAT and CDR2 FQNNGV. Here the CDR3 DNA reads TGTGCCAGCAGCTCGGTAGCGGGAGGGCCAAATGAGCAGTTCTTC. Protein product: CASSSVAGGPNEQFF.

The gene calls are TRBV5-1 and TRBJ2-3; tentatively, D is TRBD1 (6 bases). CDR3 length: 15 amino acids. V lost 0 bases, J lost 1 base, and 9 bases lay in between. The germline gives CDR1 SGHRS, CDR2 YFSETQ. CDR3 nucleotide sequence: TGCGCCAGCAGCTTGGATCAGGGGCGCACAGATACGCAGTATTTT. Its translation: CASSLDQGRTDTQYF.

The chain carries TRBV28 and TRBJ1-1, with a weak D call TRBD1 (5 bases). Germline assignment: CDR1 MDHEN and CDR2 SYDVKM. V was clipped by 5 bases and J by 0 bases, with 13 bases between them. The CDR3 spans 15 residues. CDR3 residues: CASSPRQIMNTEAFF. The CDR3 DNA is TGTGCCAGCAGTCCACGACAGATTATGAACACTGAAGCTTTCTTT.

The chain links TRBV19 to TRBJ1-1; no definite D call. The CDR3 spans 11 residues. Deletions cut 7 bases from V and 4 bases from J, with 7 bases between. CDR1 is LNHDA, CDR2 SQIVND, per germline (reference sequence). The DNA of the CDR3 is TGTGCCAGTACGGGGTTCACTGAAGCTTTCTTT. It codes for CASTGFTEAFF.

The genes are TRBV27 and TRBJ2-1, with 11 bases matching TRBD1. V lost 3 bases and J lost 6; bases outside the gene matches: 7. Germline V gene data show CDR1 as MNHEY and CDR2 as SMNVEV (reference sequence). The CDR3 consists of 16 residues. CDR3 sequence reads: CASSFWTGGRGNEQFF. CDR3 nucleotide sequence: TGTGCCAGCAGTTTTTGGACAGGGGGCAGGGGCAATGAGCAGTTCTTC.

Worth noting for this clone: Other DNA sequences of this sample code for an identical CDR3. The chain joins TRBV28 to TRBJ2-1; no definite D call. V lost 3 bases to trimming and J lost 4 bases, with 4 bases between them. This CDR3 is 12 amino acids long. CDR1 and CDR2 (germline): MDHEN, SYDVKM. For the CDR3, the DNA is TGTGCCAGCAGTTTGTCATACAATGAGCAGTTCTTC. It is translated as CASSLSYNEQFF.

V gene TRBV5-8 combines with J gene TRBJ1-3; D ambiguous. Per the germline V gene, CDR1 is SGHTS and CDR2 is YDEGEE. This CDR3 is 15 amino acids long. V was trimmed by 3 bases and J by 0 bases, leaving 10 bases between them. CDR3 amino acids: CASSSGLLSGNTIYF. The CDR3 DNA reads TGTGCCAGCAGCTCGGGTCTTCTCTCTGGAAACACCATATATTTT.

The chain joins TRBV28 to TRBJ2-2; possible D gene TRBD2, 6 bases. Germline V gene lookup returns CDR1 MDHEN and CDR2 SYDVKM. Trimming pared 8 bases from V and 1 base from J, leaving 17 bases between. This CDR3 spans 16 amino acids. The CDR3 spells CASEDLRRGNTGELFF. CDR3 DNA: TGTGCCAGCGAGGACTTACGGCGGGGGAACACCGGGGAGCTGTTTTTT.

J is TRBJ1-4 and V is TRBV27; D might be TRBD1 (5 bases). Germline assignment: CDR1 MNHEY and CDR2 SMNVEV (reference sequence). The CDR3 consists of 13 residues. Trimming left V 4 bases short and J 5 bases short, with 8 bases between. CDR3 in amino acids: CASSWGSNEKLFF. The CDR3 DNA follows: TGTGCCAGCAGTTGGGGCAGCAATGAAAAACTGTTTTTT.